The 18 T cell receptor beta chains presented below share a single source sample, sequenced in a study of blood T cell repertoires in COVID-19 (dated by TCRdb to 2018 to 2021). The protocol used for the library was the immunoSEQ multiplex PCR assay. As stored in TCRdb, this immuneACCESS dataset retains in-frame rearrangements with V and J assigned. A fraction of the clones does not appear; measured against another copy, unresolved V genes explain less than half of the discrepancy, and the remainder lacks a known reason. In all, the sample holds around 400,000 clones, and 85% to 90% of those were seen once. About 1.8% of the sample is held by the ten biggest clonotypes. The sequencing input was PBMCs or T cells enriched from blood (not recorded which). The receptors were gathered from a woman younger than 45 who had recovered from COVID-19.

This clone was observed a single time. The chain links TRBV13 to TRBJ2-2, with a possible D match to TRBD1 (5 bases). The CDR3 runs to 14 residues. Trimming removed 5 bases from V and 4 bases from J, with 11 bases in between. Per the germline V gene, CDR1 is PRHDT and CDR2 is FYEKMQ (reference sequence). CDR3 in DNA: TGTGCCAGCAGCCTTAGGGGCACCACCGGGGAGCTGTTTTTT. Translated, it gives CASSLRGTTGELFF.

Details on this clone: The sample contains more than one DNA sequence encoding this CDR3. CDR3 sequence: CASSVGDRMNTEAFF. As DNA, the CDR3 is TGTGCCAGCAGCGTAGGAGACAGGATGAACACTGAAGCTTTCTTT. V is TRBV9 and J is TRBJ1-1, with D maybe TRBD1 (6 bases). V dropped 0 bases and J dropped 0 bases, with 9 bases sitting between them. Germline loops: CDR1 SGDLS, CDR2 YYNGEE. The CDR3 covers 15 residues.

A remark on this clone: Different DNA sequences within this sample yield the same CDR3. The genes are TRBV3-1 (or the pseudogene TRBV3-2) and TRBJ1-2, with 7 bases that match TRBD1. Looked up from germline, CDR1 is LGHDT and CDR2 is YNNKEL (reference sequence). This CDR3 has 14 residues. The J segment lost 5 bases and the V segment lost 0 bases, leaving 3 bases of the junction unmatched. The CDR3 DNA reads as TGTGCCAGCAGCCAAGACCTGACAGGGTATGGCTACACCTTC. It is translated as CASSQDLTGYGYTF.

The chain joins TRBV6-5 to TRBJ2-7; the D gene is possibly TRBD1 (6 bases). V was pared by 8 bases and J by 6 bases, with 17 bases between. CDR3 length equals 13 residues. From germline, CDR1 is MNHEY and CDR2 SVGAGI. CDR3: CASGGQVIGEQYF. CDR3 DNA sequence: TGTGCCAGCGGGGGCCAGGTTATCGGCGAGCAGTACTTC.

This clone was counted at least ten times. This sequence joins TRBV30 and TRBJ2-7; 12 bases map to TRBD1. CDR1 and CDR2 from the germline V gene are GTSNPN and SVGIG (reference sequence). Germline trimming cut 2 bases from V and 6 bases from J; bases unmatched to any gene: 8. The CDR3 sequence is 15 residues long. CDR3 sequence: CAWSLWGTGGVEQYF. DNA of the CDR3: TGTGCCTGGAGTCTCTGGGGGACAGGGGGCGTCGAGCAGTACTTC.

The chain combines TRBV28 with TRBJ2-3, with D maybe TRBD1 (6 bases). V lost 7 bases, J lost 3 bases, and 17 bases lay in between. Germline V gene lookup returns CDR1 MDHEN and CDR2 SYDVKM. This CDR3 has 15 residues. Here the CDR3 reads CASTSQGRGTDTQYF. In nucleotides, the CDR3 is TGTGCCAGCACTTCACAGGGTCGTGGGACAGATACGCAGTATTTT.

This rearrangement joins TRBV28 to TRBJ1-2; 10 bases agree with TRBD1. The CDR3 loop spans 14 amino acids. CDR1 is MDHEN, CDR2 SYDVKM, per germline. V was clipped by 5 bases and J by 8 bases; unmatched bases: 8. CDR3 sequence: CASSTGRQGAGYTF. CDR3 DNA sequence: TGTGCCAGCAGTACTGGTAGACAGGGGGCCGGCTACACCTTC.

The V call is TRBV18, the J call TRBJ1-4; 12 bases are shared with TRBD1. CDR1 is KGHSH, CDR2 LQKENI, per germline. The junction had 2 bases not matched to a gene; V was cut back by 6 bases and J by 6 bases. The CDR3 runs to 14 residues. CDR3 nucleotides: TGTGCCAGCTCGGGACAGGGGGCGGATGAAAAACTGTTTTTT. It encodes CASSGQGADEKLFF.

The chain couples TRBV4-3 to TRBJ1-3; 8 positions agree with TRBD1. From germline, CDR1 is LGHNA and CDR2 YSLEER. Trimming took 1 base from V and 2 from J; bases not matched to a gene: 1. The CDR3 has 15 amino acids. The CDR3 region is CASSQGTGPGNTIYF. The CDR3 nucleotides read TGCGCCAGCAGCCAAGGGACAGGGCCTGGAAACACCATATATTTT.

The rearrangement uses TRBV30 and TRBJ1-5; D possibly corresponds to TRBD1 (6 bases). The CDR3 length is 14 residues. Germline CDR1 reads GTSNPN; CDR2 reads SVGIG (reference sequence). V lost 4 bases to trimming and J lost 2 bases, with 12 bases between them. The CDR3 spells CAWNSRQGNQPQHF. DNA of the CDR3: TGTGCCTGGAACTCTAGACAGGGCAATCAGCCCCAGCATTTT. Together with reference TRBV30 and TRBJ1-5, the CDR3 gives the full variable domain: SQTIHQWPATLVQPVGSPLSLECTVEGTSNPNLYWYRQAAGRGLQLLFYSVGIGQISSEVPQNLSASRPQDRQFILSSKKLLLSDSGFYLCAWNSRQGNQPQHFGDGTRLSIL.

This chain links TRBV4-1 with TRBJ2-7; a weak D match, TRBD1 (5 bases). This CDR3 region has 15 residues. Germline V CDR1 and CDR2: MGHRA, YSYEKL. V lost 0 bases and J lost 4, with 13 bases in between. Here the CDR3 reads CASSQDRRVGYEQYF. In nucleotides, the CDR3 is TGCGCCAGCAGCCAAGATCGCAGGGTAGGTTACGAGCAGTACTTC.

The chain is built from TRBV6-5 and TRBJ1-1; D is ambiguous. Germline V gene data show CDR1 as MNHEY and CDR2 as SVGAGI. The V and J ends lost 0 bases and 5 bases respectively, with 7 bases between them. This CDR3 is 13 amino acids long. CDR3 loop: CASSYSQVTEAFF. For the CDR3, the DNA is TGTGCCAGCAGTTACTCTCAGGTGACTGAAGCTTTCTTT.

The chain uses TRBV9 and TRBJ1-1; 8 nucleotides align to TRBD1. The CDR3 totals 13 residues. Germline V gene lookup returns CDR1 SGDLS and CDR2 YYNGEE. Trimming at V came to 5 bases and at J to 4 bases, leaving 4 bases not matched to a gene. The CDR3 nucleotides read TGTGCCAGCAGTACAGGGGGAGGCACTGAAGCTTTCTTT. Translating it yields CASSTGGGTEAFF.

This clone occurred a few times. The rearrangement joins TRBV23-1 to TRBJ1-2; D may be TRBD1 (5 bases). Being an ORF, TRBV23-1 has a function that is uncertain. V lost 0 bases and J lost 4, with 9 bases in between. The CDR3 contains 14 residues. The chain's CDR3 is CASSQSLGPYGYTF. In DNA, the CDR3 is TGCGCCAGCAGTCAATCGCTGGGGCCCTATGGCTACACCTTC.

The J gene is TRBJ1-5, the V gene TRBV13; D may be TRBD1 (5 bases). Germline V lookup: CDR1 PRHDT, CDR2 FYEKMQ (reference sequence). V was trimmed by 2 bases and J by 6 bases, leaving 11 bases between them. This CDR3 comprises 14 residues. The CDR3, as DNA: TGTGCCAGCAGCTTACAGGGTTCGGGTCAGCCCCAGCATTTT. Protein: CASSLQGSGQPQHF.

The chain employs TRBV2 and TRBJ1-4, with D perhaps TRBD1 (5 bases). The germline gives CDR1 SNHLY, CDR2 FYNNEI. The CDR3 sequence is 13 residues long. Trimming stripped 8 bases from V and 4 bases from J, with 11 bases between. The CDR3 DNA sequence: TGTGCCAGCGCGATGCAGGGTAATGAAAAACTGTTTTTT. Its protein product is CASAMQGNEKLFF.

The chain links TRBV5-4 to TRBJ2-3, with TRBD1 identical over 7 bases. Per germline, CDR1 SGHNT and CDR2 YYREEE (reference sequence). V shed 3 bases, J shed 3 bases, and the junction held 4 bases outside the gene matches. The CDR3 is 14 amino acids. The chain's CDR3 is CASSSRQGTDTQYF. The CDR3 DNA reads TGTGCCAGCAGCTCGAGACAGGGTACAGATACGCAGTATTTT.

Here the CDR3 reads CASSYPGTGELFF. The CDR3 coding sequence is TGTGCCAGCAGCTATCCGGGCACCGGGGAGCTGTTTTTT. The V call is TRBV11-3, the J call TRBJ2-2; D unresolved. V dropped 4 bases and J dropped 4 bases, with 7 bases sitting between them. CDR3 length equals 13 residues. Germline lookup yields CDR1 SGHNT and CDR2 YENEEA. The variable domain in full, with the rest retrieved from reference TRBV11-3 and TRBJ2-2, is EAGVVQSPRYKIIEKKQPVAFWCNPISGHNTLYWYLQNLGQGPELLIRYENEEAVDDSQLPKDRFSAERLKGVDSTLKIQPAELGDSAVYLCASSYPGTGELFFGEGSRLTVL.